One T cell receptor beta chain is described in this entry. The antigen is undetermined. This entry belongs to a study of cytomegalovirus exposure and HLA in healthy donors. Researchers ran the PCR with 60 Vbeta and 13 Jbeta primers. Sequencing used immunoSEQ multiplex PCR; TCRdb keeps in-frame clones, though not all of them. In the table there are 200,000 to 250,000 clones, more than 60% of which are singletons. CDR1 SGHDN and CDR2 FVKESK come from the germline V gene. The CDR3 sequence is 15 residues long. Trimming cost V 0 bases and J 4 bases; bases outside gene matches: 5. Study conclusions and caveats: Under in vitro conditions, three CMV-associated chains were confirmed as specific for CMV antigens.

The sample was PBMCs. The genes are TRBV14 and TRBJ1-1, with 7 bases identical to TRBD1. This TCR was recovered from a woman aged 55-69 years in good health and CMV-seropositive. CDR3 in amino acids: CASSQDRGLGTEAFF. CDR3 nucleotides: TGTGCCAGCAGCCAAGATAGGGGGCTCGGCACTGAAGCTTTCTTT.